Presented here are 25 T cell receptor beta chains from one specimen sequenced in a study of blood T cells in healthy people across ages (dated by TCRdb to the mid-2010s). Receptors were amplified or captured by 5' RACE. Sequencing took place on an Illumina HiSeq 2500. A second 7 to 11 cycle PCR used a sample-barcoded 5' primer and a J-beta primer mix. Using fastp at Q25 and MiXCR, TCRdb reprocessed the public reads and kept productive beta chains. CDR3 protein sequences are deduplicated, and each keeps its most common genes and DNA. Within this sample are just over 1 million distinct CDR3 sequences, with 35% to 50% of them counted one time only. The biggest ten clones account for 15% to 20% of the sample. What was sequenced was blood. The source of these receptors is a woman aged 55-69 years in good health.

J is TRBJ2-7 and V is TRBV12-3 or TRBV12-4; 7 nucleotides match TRBD1. The V segment lost 6 bases and the J segment 0 bases; nucleotides outside the gene matches: 5. This CDR3 has 14 amino acids. In DNA form, the CDR3 reads TGTGCCAGCAGACCTGGACAGGCCTCCTACGAGCAGTACTTC. It is translated as CASRPGQASYEQYF.

The chain has TRBV6-5 and TRBJ1-2, with 7 bases lining up with TRBD1. Germline lookup yields CDR1 MNHEY and CDR2 SVGAGI. This CDR3 contains 14 residues. Losses at the gene ends were 6 bases for V and 8 bases for J; bases not matched to a gene: 12. CDR3 region: CASRISATGSGYTF. The CDR3 DNA is TGTGCCAGCAGAATCTCGGCGACAGGGAGCGGCTACACCTTC.

About this clonotype itself: A much larger clone differs from this one at a single base, so this may be a read error. V and J are TRBV29-1 and TRBJ2-1, with a tentative D call TRBD2 (5 bases). The CDR3 runs 13 residues. The germline gives CDR1 SQVTM, CDR2 ANQGSEA. Trimming removed 8 bases from V and 5 bases from J, with 16 bases in between. CDR3 sequence (DNA): TGCAGCATACAAGAGGGAAGAGACAATGAGCAGTTCTTC. Translated: CSIQEGRDNEQFF.

The table lists this clonotype with a few counts. V and J are TRBV7-9 and TRBJ2-3; D is undetermined. The V gene lost 5 bases and the J gene lost 2 bases, with 11 bases spanning the gap. This CDR3 contains 14 residues. CDR1 and CDR2 from the germline V gene are SEHNR and FQNEAQ (reference sequence). CDR3 in DNA: TGTGCCAGCAGCCCCGTGGGTAACACAGATACGCAGTATTTT. This sequence encodes CASSPVGNTDTQYF.

This chain uses TRBV12-3 or TRBV12-4 with TRBJ2-5; 11 bases line up with TRBD2. The CDR3 totals 16 residues. Germline trimming cut 5 bases from V and 11 bases from J; bases unmatched to any gene: 16. The CDR3 here is CASSGSGGALWNEQYF. CDR3 DNA: TGTGCCAGCAGTGGTAGCGGGGGGGCCCTCTGGAATGAGCAGTACTTC.

This clonotype turned up a few times. The CDR3 region is CATTVRLSSYEQFF. The CDR3, as DNA: TGTGCCACCACGGTGCGACTCTCGTCCTATGAGCAGTTCTTC. J is TRBJ2-1 and V is TRBV5-6; D is unclear. V lost 9 bases, J lost 8 bases, and 21 bases lay in between. CDR1 and CDR2 from the germline V gene are SGHDT and YYEEEE. The CDR3 has 14 residues. Using reference TRBV5-6 and TRBJ2-1 for the parts outside the CDR3, the full variable domain is DAGVTQSPTHLIKTRGQQVTLRCSPKSGHDTVSWYQQALGQGPQFIFQYYEEEERQRGNFPDRFSGHQFPNYSSELNVNALLLGDSALYLCATTVRLSSYEQFFGPGTRLTVL.

This clonotype was counted many times. The genes are TRBV3-1 and TRBJ2-5; the D gene could be TRBD1 or TRBD2 (6 bases each). Germline loops: CDR1 LGHDT, CDR2 YNNKEL (reference sequence). The CDR3 is made up of 17 amino acids. V was shortened by 2 bases and J by 3 bases, with 19 bases between the two germline ends. The CDR3 loop is CASSQRGGTHREETQYF. For the CDR3, the DNA is TGTGCCAGCAGCCAACGGGGCGGGACACATAGAGAAGAGACCCAGTACTTC.

In the case of this clonotype: This sequence may be a read error, since a much larger clone differs from it by one base. The chain employs TRBV5-1 and TRBJ2-1; no clear D. Germline CDR1 reads SGHRS; CDR2 reads YFSETQ. V was clipped by 0 bases and J by 3 bases, with 7 bases between them. The CDR3 totals 14 residues. DNA for the CDR3: TGCGCCAGCAGCTTGGACTCGCACTACAATGAGCAGTTCTTC. Translation gives CASSLDSHYNEQFF. Using reference TRBV5-1 and TRBJ2-1 for the parts outside the CDR3, the full variable domain is KAGVTQTPRYLIKTRGQQVTLSCSPISGHRSVSWYQQTPGQGLQFLFEYFSETQRNKGNFPGRFSGRQFSNSRSEMNVSTLELGDSALYLCASSLDSHYNEQFFGPGTRLTVL.

In its sample, this clonotype was seen many times. The chain joins TRBV20-1 to TRBJ1-5; the match to TRBD1 covers 7 bases. The V and J ends lost 6 bases and 1 base, in that order; junction bases with no gene match: 9. CDR1 is DFQATT, CDR2 SNEGSKA, per germline (reference sequence). This CDR3 has 15 residues. This chain's CDR3 is CSAETAQGSNQPQHF. Written as DNA, the CDR3 is TGCAGTGCGGAAACGGCACAGGGGAGCAATCAGCCCCAGCATTTT.

The chain combines TRBV7-3 with TRBJ2-2; 14 bases line up with TRBD2. The CDR3 has 19 amino acids. Germline V gene sequence: CDR1 SGHTA, CDR2 FQGTGA. J lost 1 base, V lost 5 bases, and 9 bases had no gene match. The CDR3 here is CASSRRPGTSGRNTGELFF. Written as DNA, the CDR3 is TGTGCCAGCAGCCGCAGGCCCGGGACTAGCGGGAGGAACACCGGGGAGCTGTTTTTT.

This clonotype was counted between two and nine times. The chain joins TRBV7-8 to TRBJ1-6; 9 nucleotides line up with TRBD1. J gave up 3 bases and V 3 bases, and 12 bases lay outside the gene matches. This CDR3 has 19 residues. Germline V gives CDR1 SGHVS, CDR2 FQNEAQ. DNA of the CDR3: TGTGCCAGCAGCTTGGGGCGTACCGGGACAGGGAGCTATAATTCACCCCTCCACTTT. It translates to CASSLGRTGTGSYNSPLHF.

This clonotype was counted between two and nine times. The CDR3, as DNA: TGCAGCGTTCTCCACCGGCCCAATGAGCAGTTCTTC. Protein sequence: CSVLHRPNEQFF. The chain recombines TRBV29-1 with TRBJ2-1; no definite D call. V was shortened by 5 bases and J by 6 bases, with 11 bases between the two germline ends. The CDR3 runs 12 residues. Germline values: CDR1 SQVTM, CDR2 ANQGSEA.

This clonotype has just a few counts. The chain carries TRBV5-1 and TRBJ2-7; perhaps TRBD1 as D (6 bases). V lost 4 bases and J 3 bases, leaving 14 bases between the germline ends. Germline assignment: CDR1 SGHRS and CDR2 YFSETQ. The CDR3 totals 14 residues. The CDR3: CASSPDRSDYEQYF. CDR3 bases: TGCGCCAGCAGCCCCGACAGGAGCGACTACGAGCAGTACTTC.

The chain uses TRBV3-1 and TRBJ2-7; 9 nucleotides match TRBD2. V lost 0 bases and J lost 6; bases outside the gene matches: 9. The CDR3 contains 16 residues. In germline, CDR1 is LGHDT, CDR2 YNNKEL (reference sequence). Here the CDR3 reads CASSQDSSGISGEQYF. The DNA for the CDR3 is TGTGCCAGCAGCCAAGATTCTAGCGGGATCAGTGGCGAGCAGTACTTC.

The chain joins TRBV12-5 to TRBJ2-7; no firm D call. The CDR3 has 15 residues. Germline-derived CDR1 and CDR2 are LGHNT and FRNRAP. Trimming stripped 6 bases from V and 3 bases from J, with 18 bases between. The CDR3 reads CASGPTRTYSYEQYF. CDR3 nucleotides: TGTGCTAGTGGCCCCACCCGCACCTACAGCTACGAGCAGTACTTC.

This clonotype has just a few counts. The V gene is TRBV5-5, the J gene TRBJ1-1; D not resolved. The V end was cut by 2 bases, the J end by 7 bases, with 9 bases between. The V gene's germline CDR1 is SGHKS and CDR2 YYEKEE (reference sequence). The CDR3 length is 12 residues. In DNA, the CDR3 is TGTGCCAGCAGCTTCGGGCAAAATGAAGCTTTCTTT. Protein sequence: CASSFGQNEAFF. The variable domain in full, with the rest retrieved from reference TRBV5-5 and TRBJ1-1, is DAGVTQSPTHLIKTRGQQVTLRCSPISGHKSVSWYQQVLGQGPQFIFQYYEKEERGRGNFPDRFSARQFPNYSSELNVNALLLGDSALYLCASSFGQNEAFFGQGTRLTVV.

V gene TRBV7-2 combines with J gene TRBJ1-2; 7 bases map to TRBD1. This CDR3 has 14 amino acids. V lost 5 bases to trimming and J lost 9 bases; unmatched junction nucleotides: 12. Germline values: CDR1 SGHTA, CDR2 FQGNSA. The CDR3 DNA reads TGTGCCAGCAGCCCCAGGACAGGTTCTAATAGCTACACCTTC. Residues: CASSPRTGSNSYTF.

The chain is built from TRBV11-2 and TRBJ1-1; weak D call: TRBD1 (5 bases). CDR3 length: 14 amino acids. Germline V CDR1 and CDR2: SGHAT, FQNNGV. Deletions cut 5 bases from V and 6 bases from J, with 16 bases between. CDR3 nucleotides: TGTGCCAGCAGCGTGGGGGGTATGAGCGCTGAAGCTTTCTTT. Residues: CASSVGGMSAEAFF.

The chain is built from TRBV2 and TRBJ2-1, with TRBD2 matching over 12 bases. This CDR3 is 17 amino acids long. Per germline, CDR1 SNHLY and CDR2 FYNNEI. With V trimmed by 6 bases and J by 5 bases, 11 bases remained unmatched. The CDR3 protein is CASRPVWTSGDNNEQFF. CDR3 nucleotides: TGTGCCAGCAGACCCGTTTGGACTAGCGGGGATAACAATGAGCAGTTCTTC.

The V call is TRBV27, the J call TRBJ2-7, with 9 bases that match TRBD1. Germline CDR1 MNHEY, CDR2 SMNVEV (reference sequence). The J segment lost 6 bases and the V segment lost 6 bases, leaving 3 bases of the junction unmatched. The CDR3 runs 12 residues. In nucleotides, the CDR3 is TGTGCCAGCAGACAGGGGGCGGGCGAGCAGTACTTC. Translated, it gives CASRQGAGEQYF.

This rearrangement joins TRBV12-3 or TRBV12-4 to TRBJ2-1; D is perhaps TRBD1 (7 bases). The CDR3 runs 15 residues. The ends were cut back, 4 bases at V and 3 bases at J, with 13 bases in the middle. The CDR3 DNA is TGTGCCAGCAGTTCACGACAGGGAGGCTACAATGAGCAGTTCTTC. Translation gives CASSSRQGGYNEQFF.

This chain joins TRBV12-3 or TRBV12-4 and TRBJ1-2, with 8 bases identical to TRBD1. Trimming cost V 6 bases and J 0 bases; bases outside gene matches: 9. This CDR3 is built from 16 residues. The CDR3 DNA sequence: TGTGCCAGCAGCGCCCGCAGACAGGGGACTAACTATGGCTACACCTTC. Translating it yields CASSARRQGTNYGYTF.

The chain recombines TRBV15 with TRBJ2-5; D is ambiguous. The CDR3 is 15 residues long. The V end was cut by 3 bases, the J end by 2 bases, with 13 bases between. Germline CDR1 and CDR2: LNHNV and YYDKDF (reference sequence). Here the CDR3 reads CATSRATVGQETQYF. The CDR3 DNA reads TGTGCCACCAGCAGGGCGACCGTAGGGCAAGAGACCCAGTACTTC.

At least ten counts were recorded for this clonotype. The chain has TRBV12-3 or TRBV12-4 and TRBJ1-2; 9 bases fit TRBD1. This CDR3 comprises 14 residues. The V and J ends lost 2 bases and 7 bases, in that order; junction bases with no gene match: 5. The CDR3 DNA is TGTGCCAGCAGTTTAAGGACAGGGGAAAGTGGCTACACCTTC. Protein: CASSLRTGESGYTF.

This clonotype was observed a handful of times. In nucleotides, the CDR3 is TGCGCCAGCCGGGTCGAGGTTTGGGAGCAGTACTTC. It specifies CASRVEVWEQYF. The chain has TRBV5-1 and TRBJ2-7; no definite D call. The CDR3 length is 12 residues. Trimming took 7 bases from V and 7 from J, leaving 15 bases between them. CDR1 SGHRS and CDR2 YFSETQ come from the germline V gene.